In this sample, the clone carrying this T cell receptor beta chain turned up many times. These data come from a study of low-dose radiotherapy and immunotherapy resistance in tumors. V was trimmed by 2 bases and J by 4 bases, leaving 15 bases between them. Germline CDR1 reads ENHRY; CDR2 reads SYGVKD. This CDR3 has 15 residues. Time point indicated: after trial treatment. Treatment given: LDRT plus nivolumab, ipilimumab, low-dose cyclophosphamide and aspirin (RACIN trial). All eligible patients presented with advanced solid tumors that contained no tumor-infiltrating lymphocytes. Covering alpha and beta chains, TRAV- and TRBV-specific primers were used for the first-strand cDNA. Amplification, which lasted roughly 22 PCR cycles, used a constant-region primer and V-primer adapter to amplify TCRs. TCRdb re-called the reads through MiXCR, storing one row per CDR3 protein. The sample contains tens of thousands of distinct CDR3 sequences, 20% to 25% of which appear only once.

The TCR originated in a female donor with ovarian cancer. The genes are TRBV10-3 and TRBJ2-7; either TRBD1 or TRBD2 may fit D (6 bases each). Sequenced here: PBMCs, sampled after low-dose radiotherapy plus immunotherapy. The CDR3 bases are TGTGCCATCAGTGAGAGGGGGGCTCAGGGATACGAGCAGTACTTC. The encoded protein is CAISERGAQGYEQYF.